The 4 T cell receptor beta chains in this list originate from one sample, sequenced in a study of cytomegalovirus exposure and HLA in healthy donors. A multiplex PCR was run with 60 Vbeta primers and 13 Jbeta primers. Generated by immunoSEQ multiplex PCR, the TCRdb table keeps only in-frame clones and is missing some. The table shows about 210,000 clones, with 82% occurring only once. The sequenced sample was PBMCs. These TCRs come from a man aged 40-49 years in good health and CMV-seropositive.

V gene TRBV9 combines with J gene TRBJ2-5, with 9 positions matching TRBD1. The CDR3 is 14 amino acids. Germline CDR1 is SGDLS and CDR2 is YYNGEE. The trim removed 0 bases at V and 5 bases at J, leaving 2 bases unmatched. CDR3 bases: TGTGCCAGCAGCGTAGGGACAGGGGAGGAGACCCAGTACTTC. Protein sequence: CASSVGTGEETQYF.

The J gene is TRBJ1-5, the V gene TRBV6-1; TRBD1 matches 9 bases. J lost 6 bases, V lost 3 bases, and 6 bases had no gene match. CDR1 and CDR2 from the germline V gene are MNHNS and SASEGT. The CDR3 contains 15 residues. DNA for the CDR3: TGTGCCAGCAGTGAGGACAGGGGAAGATTTCAGCCCCAGCATTTT. This gives the protein CASSEDRGRFQPQHF.

This clone was seen only a few times. The chain carries TRBV27 and TRBJ2-1; D possibly corresponds to TRBD2 (5 bases). Trimming removed 4 bases from V and 2 bases from J, with 12 bases in between. The CDR3 is 15 residues long. Germline assignment: CDR1 MNHEY and CDR2 SMNVEV (reference sequence). CDR3 residues: CASSSDHGTYNEQFF. CDR3 nucleotide sequence: TGTGCCAGCAGTTCGGACCACGGGACCTACAATGAGCAGTTCTTC.

The chain carries TRBV27 and TRBJ2-1, with 11 bases matching TRBD2. V trimming: 6 bases; J trimming: 8 bases; junction bases outside the gene matches: 3. CDR3 length equals 13 residues. Germline V gene sequence: CDR1 MNHEY, CDR2 SMNVEV (reference sequence). In DNA, the CDR3 is TGTGCCAGCAGATTAGCGGGAGGGGATGAGCAGTTCTTC. It yields the protein CASRLAGGDEQFF.